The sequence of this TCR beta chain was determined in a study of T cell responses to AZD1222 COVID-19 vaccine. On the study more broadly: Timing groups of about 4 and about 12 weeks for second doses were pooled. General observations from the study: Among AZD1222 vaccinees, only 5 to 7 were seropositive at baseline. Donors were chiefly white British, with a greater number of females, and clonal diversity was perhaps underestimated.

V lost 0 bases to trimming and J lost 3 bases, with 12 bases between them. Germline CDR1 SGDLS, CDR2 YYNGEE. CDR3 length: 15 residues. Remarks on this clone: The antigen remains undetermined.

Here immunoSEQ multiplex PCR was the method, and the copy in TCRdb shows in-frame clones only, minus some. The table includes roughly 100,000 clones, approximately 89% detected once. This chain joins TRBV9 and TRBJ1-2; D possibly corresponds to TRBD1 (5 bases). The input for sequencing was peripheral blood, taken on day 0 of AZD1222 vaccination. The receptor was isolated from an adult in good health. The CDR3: CASSVVRDGYYGYTF. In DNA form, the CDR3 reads TGTGCCAGCAGCGTAGTTAGGGACGGCTACTATGGCTACACCTTC.